The clone carrying this TCR beta chain was observed once. This sample was included in a study of shared T cell receptors in the human thymus. CDR3 size: 16 residues. Germline V lookup: CDR1 MGHDK, CDR2 SYGVNS. J lost 8 bases, V lost 5 bases, and 15 bases had no gene match. Assay used: immunoSEQ multiplex PCR; TCRdb lists only in-frame clones, some missing. Of just under 550,000 clones listed, 75% to 80% are singletons. This sample was shared with a second study, whose subject was human thymus T cells. That work states: The donor group consisted of healthy Finnish infants who were having corrective surgery for congenital heart defects. In unrelated individuals, thymic repertoires overlapped highly, according to related research.

The sample was thymocytes. The V and J genes are TRBV25-1 and TRBJ2-1; 7 nucleotides line up with TRBD1. This clonotype was obtained from a boy in the first two years of life with a congenital heart defect. CDR3 residues: CASSTPRGPISDEQFF. DNA for the CDR3: TGTGCCAGCAGTACCCCGAGGGGGCCCATAAGCGATGAGCAGTTCTTC.